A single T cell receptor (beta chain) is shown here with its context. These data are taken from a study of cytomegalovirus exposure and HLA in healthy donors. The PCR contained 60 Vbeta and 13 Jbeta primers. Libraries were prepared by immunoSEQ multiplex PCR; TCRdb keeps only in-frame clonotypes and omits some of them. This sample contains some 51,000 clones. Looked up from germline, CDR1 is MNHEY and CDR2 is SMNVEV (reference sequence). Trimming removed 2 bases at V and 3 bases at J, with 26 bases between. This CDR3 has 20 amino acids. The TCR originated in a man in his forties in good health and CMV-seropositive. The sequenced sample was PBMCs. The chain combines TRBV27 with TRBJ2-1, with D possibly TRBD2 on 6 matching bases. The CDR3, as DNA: TGTGCCAGCAGTTTAATCCCCCCGTCCGCGGGACTTCCTCTCTACAATGAGCAGTTCTTC. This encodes CASSLIPPSAGLPLYNEQFF.